This entry lists 10 T cell receptor beta chains sequenced from one sample in a study of T-cell reconstitution after alpha-beta-depleted transplantation in children. Preparation of the TCRbeta library used unique molecular identifiers. TCRdb fed the PCR reads into MiXCR, producing one record per CDR3 protein. The top ten hold approximately 2.3% of the sample, which has around 360,000 distinct CDR3 sequences, about a tenth seen once. Sequences were derived from PBMCs from the stem cell graft donor, sampled from the stem cell graft. The receptors here all came from a human donor who donated a stem cell graft to a child with acute lymphoblastic leukemia.

This clonotype showed up many times. V gene TRBV5-4 combines with J gene TRBJ1-4; D might be TRBD1 (5 bases). Trimming pared 3 bases from V and 8 bases from J, leaving 17 bases between. The V gene's germline CDR1 is SGHNT and CDR2 YYREEE (reference sequence). The CDR3 totals 15 residues. CDR3 region: CASSSGPGTGEKLFF. In DNA, the CDR3 is TGTGCCAGCAGCTCGGGACCTGGCACGGGGGAAAAACTGTTTTTT.

The rearrangement uses TRBV9 and TRBJ1-2, with 8 bases identical to TRBD1. Germline CDR1 and CDR2: SGDLS and YYNGEE. The CDR3 consists of 13 residues. V shed 4 bases and J 8 bases; nucleotides not matched to a gene: 7. The CDR3 sequence is CASSKRTGHGYTF. Here the CDR3 DNA reads TGTGCCAGCAGCAAAAGGACAGGGCACGGCTACACCTTC.

This clonotype was seen at least ten times. This chain uses TRBV12-3 or TRBV12-4 with TRBJ2-1; D is unresolved. This CDR3 has 15 amino acids. V lost 5 bases, J lost 2 bases, and 13 bases lay in between. The chain's CDR3 is CASSPHAGPYNEQFF. CDR3 in DNA: TGTGCCAGCAGTCCTCATGCCGGCCCCTACAATGAGCAGTTCTTC.

The chain employs TRBV7-2 and TRBJ1-5; D might be TRBD1 (5 bases). Germline-derived CDR1 and CDR2 are SGHTA and FQGNSA. V dropped 5 bases and J dropped 4 bases, with 15 bases sitting between them. The CDR3 covers 15 residues. The CDR3 DNA reads TGTGCCAGCAGCCTCGTGGGGGAGATAAATCAGCCCCAGCATTTT. Its translation: CASSLVGEINQPQHF.

The chain joins TRBV7-9 to TRBJ1-4; D is perhaps TRBD1 (6 bases). V dropped 1 base and J dropped 6 bases, with 15 bases sitting between them. Germline CDR1 and CDR2: SEHNR and FQNEAQ (reference sequence). The CDR3 is made up of 16 amino acids. The CDR3 DNA reads as TGTGCCAGCAGCTTAGATGGGACGGGGGCTGATGAAAAACTGTTTTTT. Translated: CASSLDGTGADEKLFF.

The chain has TRBV7-2 and TRBJ2-3, with 10 bases aligning to TRBD2. This CDR3 spans 16 amino acids. Losses at the gene ends were 5 bases for V and 2 bases for J; bases not matched to a gene: 7. Germline lookup yields CDR1 SGHTA and CDR2 FQGNSA. In DNA, the CDR3 is TGTGCCAGCAGCGGGGGACTAGCGTTCCTCACAGATACGCAGTATTTT. Protein: CASSGGLAFLTDTQYF.

This CDR3 is CASSQYRPGTGGTDTQYF. The CDR3 DNA sequence: TGCGCCAGCAGCCAATACCGCCCTGGGACAGGGGGCACAGATACGCAGTATTTT. The chain uses TRBV4-3 and TRBJ2-3; 10 bases match TRBD1. Germline V gene lookup returns CDR1 LGHNA and CDR2 YSLEER. With 2 bases clipped from V and 1 base from J, the junction kept 9 bases outside the gene matches. This CDR3 comprises 18 residues.

The V and J genes are TRBV20-1 and TRBJ2-5; D not certain. The CDR3 is 14 residues long. V was pared by 6 bases and J by 2 bases, with 16 bases between. Germline V gene sequence: CDR1 DFQATT, CDR2 SNEGSKA (reference sequence). CDR3 amino acids: CSATQKTLQETQYF. In DNA form, the CDR3 reads TGCAGTGCGACTCAAAAAACCCTACAAGAGACCCAGTACTTC.

There are a few counts of this clonotype. Written as DNA, the CDR3 is TGTGCCAGCAGCCAAGAGCGGGGGCCCCCCCGAAATGAGCAGTTCTTC. Amino acid sequence: CASSQERGPPRNEQFF. J is TRBJ2-1 and V is TRBV4-2; a weak D match, TRBD2 (7 bases). The CDR3 covers 16 residues. Per the germline V gene, CDR1 is LGHNA and CDR2 is YNFKEQ. V gave up 0 bases and J gave up 7 bases, with 16 bases separating them.

This chain connects TRBV27 to TRBJ2-7, with 9 bases aligning to TRBD1. The length of the CDR3 is 14 residues. Germline loops: CDR1 MNHEY, CDR2 SMNVEV (reference sequence). Unmatched junction bases numbered 6, after V lost 6 bases and J lost 3 bases. In nucleotides, the CDR3 is TGTGCCAGCAGCTCCGGACAGGGGTACTACGAGCAGTACTTC. Protein product: CASSSGQGYYEQYF.